The text below deals with one T cell receptor beta chain. Its matching antigen is unknown. Losses at the gene ends were 5 bases for V and 4 bases for J; bases not matched to a gene: 7. This CDR3 is 15 amino acids long. CDR1 and CDR2 from the germline V gene are SEHNR and FQNEAQ (reference sequence). Method: immunoSEQ multiplex PCR; TCRdb's copy keeps in-frame clones and lacks some. The sample lists about 8,700 clones; 85% were seen once. The data were taken from a study of T cell clonotyping in hematopoietic cell transplantation. Findings and limits, study-wide: After transplant, recipient diversity fell while pathologically expanded clonotypes grew through day 180. Higher Inverse Simpson Index values in graft donor and pretransplant recipient predicted broader posttransplant TCR diversity. CD4 and CD8 repertoire contributions could not be separated without sorting.

Recipient blood drawn about 28 days pretransplant and days 30, 100, 180 after. This material consisted of PBMCs, taken 180 days after allogeneic stem cell transplant. The genes are TRBV7-9 and TRBJ1-2; 10 bases are a match to TRBD1. The source is a female patient aged 30 to 40 who had an allogeneic stem cell transplant, so the T cells may come from the graft donor. Some clones in this sample may be carry-over from other donors' samples. The CDR3 is CASSRGTGDSYGYTF. In DNA form, the CDR3 reads TGTGCCAGCAGCCGAGGGACAGGGGATAGCTATGGCTACACCTTC.